The rows below give T cell receptor beta chains drawn from one sample of a study of OX40 agonist ivuxolimab in advanced cancers. Sequenced by immunoSEQ multiplex PCR; TCRdb stores in-frame clones only, minus some. Here the sample spans 55,000 to 80,000 clones, approximately 84% being singletons. Sequencing was performed on CD4+ or CD8+ T cells sorted from blood, taken in a trial of the OX40 agonist ivuxolimab. These receptors were collected from an adult with an advanced solid tumor such as melanoma, head and neck, liver or kidney cancer. Each CDR3 is given with its conserved first and last residue. A D gene is named only where the DNA matches it firmly. Clone size is not always given. Where it is, it says once, few, many or a class for expanded clones.

v_gene: TRBV7-9; abundance: NA; d_gene: TRBD2; j_gene: TRBJ2-7; CDR3nt: TGTGCCAGCAGCGGAACTAGCGGCTACGAGCAGTACTTC; CDR3aa: CASSGTSGYEQYF
v_gene: TRBV10-3; abundance: NA; d_gene: NA; j_gene: TRBJ2-1; CDR3nt: TGTGCCATCAGGGACGAATCCTACAATGAGCAGTTCTTC; CDR3aa: CAIRDESYNEQFF
v_gene: TRBV28; abundance: once; d_gene: NA; j_gene: TRBJ2-3; CDR3nt: TGTGCCAGCAGTTTCTATATGGTAGCACCTAGCACAGATACGCAGTATTTT; CDR3aa: CASSFYMVAPSTDTQYF
v_gene: TRBV9; abundance: NA; d_gene: NA; j_gene: TRBJ1-2; CDR3nt: TGTGCCAGCAGCTTAACCGACTCGACCGTTTCGTCCCGGGGCGGCTACACCTTC; CDR3aa: CASSLTDSTVSSRGGYTF
v_gene: TRBV28; abundance: NA; d_gene: NA; j_gene: TRBJ2-7; CDR3nt: TGTGCCAGCAGACGAATGGGGATCTACGAGCAGTACTTC; CDR3aa: CASRRMGIYEQYF
v_gene: TRBV29-1; abundance: NA; d_gene: NA; j_gene: TRBJ2-3; CDR3nt: TGCAGCTCAAGTCTGAGGGAAGGGTATGGAGATACGCAGTATTTT; CDR3aa: CSSSLREGYGDTQYF
v_gene: TRBV5-4; abundance: once; d_gene: NA; j_gene: TRBJ2-1; CDR3nt: TGTGCCAGCAGCTTGCCCGCCAGGGGGGGATCTCGGAATGAGCAGTTCTTC; CDR3aa: CASSLPARGGSRNEQFF
v_gene: TRBV10-3; abundance: NA; d_gene: NA; j_gene: TRBJ2-7; CDR3nt: TGTGCCATCAGTGAGTCGGTCGAGCAGTACTTC; CDR3aa: CAISESVEQYF
v_gene: TRBV10-3; abundance: NA; d_gene: NA; j_gene: TRBJ1-1; CDR3nt: TGTGCCATCAGTGAGAGGCAGGGCGGGGGTTCGAACACTGAAGCTTTCTTT; CDR3aa: CAISERQGGGSNTEAFF
v_gene: TRBV9; abundance: NA; d_gene: NA; j_gene: TRBJ2-1; CDR3nt: TGTGCCAGCAGCCCCGACTACAATGAGCAGTTCTTC; CDR3aa: CASSPDYNEQFF
v_gene: TRBV28; abundance: NA; d_gene: TRBD2; j_gene: TRBJ2-1; CDR3nt: TGTGCCAGCAGCCCACTAGCGGGGGGGCCGAATGAGCAGTTCTTC; CDR3aa: CASSPLAGGPNEQFF
v_gene: TRBV5-6; abundance: NA; d_gene: NA; j_gene: TRBJ2-4; CDR3nt: TGTGCCAGCAGCTTTTCATCAGCCAAAAACATTCAGTACTTC; CDR3aa: CASSFSSAKNIQYF
v_gene: TRBV29-1; abundance: once; d_gene: NA; j_gene: TRBJ2-5; CDR3nt: TGCAGCGCCAAGGGGGGCCCGGGGCAAGAGACCCAGTACTTC; CDR3aa: CSAKGGPGQETQYF
v_gene: TRBV2; abundance: NA; d_gene: NA; j_gene: TRBJ1-2; CDR3nt: TGTGCCAGCAGTGAAGTTGAGGGAAACTATGGCTACACCTTC; CDR3aa: CASSEVEGNYGYTF
v_gene: TRBV5-1; abundance: few; d_gene: NA; j_gene: TRBJ1-5; CDR3nt: TGCGCCAGCAGCTTGACAGGCCAGGATAATCAGCCCCAGCATTTT; CDR3aa: CASSLTGQDNQPQHF
v_gene: TRBV2; abundance: NA; d_gene: NA; j_gene: TRBJ1-2; CDR3nt: TGTGCCAGCAGCCCCTTTATAGGCTACACCTTC; CDR3aa: CASSPFIGYTF
v_gene: TRBV6-5; abundance: NA; d_gene: NA; j_gene: TRBJ1-1; CDR3nt: TGTGCCAGCAGGAAAGTGGACAGTAACACTGAAGCTTTCTTT; CDR3aa: CASRKVDSNTEAFF
v_gene: TRBV15; abundance: NA; d_gene: NA; j_gene: TRBJ2-1; CDR3nt: TGTGCCACCAGCAGAGATCGGCTAGGCTCCTACAATGAGCAGTTCTTC; CDR3aa: CATSRDRLGSYNEQFF
v_gene: TRBV6-1; abundance: NA; d_gene: TRBD1; j_gene: TRBJ2-7; CDR3nt: TGTGCCAGCAGCAACCCGACAGGGGTGTCCTACGAGCAGTACTTC; CDR3aa: CASSNPTGVSYEQYF
v_gene: TRBV19; abundance: NA; d_gene: TRBD1; j_gene: TRBJ2-1; CDR3nt: TGTGCCAGTAGTGCAGACAGGGTCGAGTATGAGCAGTTCTTC; CDR3aa: CASSADRVEYEQFF
v_gene: TRBV5-1; abundance: NA; d_gene: TRBD1; j_gene: TRBJ1-1; CDR3nt: TGCGCCAGCAGCCAACAGGGGTCCACTGAAGCTTTCTTT; CDR3aa: CASSQQGSTEAFF
v_gene: TRBV9; abundance: NA; d_gene: TRBD1; j_gene: TRBJ2-7; CDR3nt: TGTGCCAGCAGCGTAGGCCCCGGGACAGGGAACTCCGAGCAGTACTTC; CDR3aa: CASSVGPGTGNSEQYF
v_gene: TRBV28; abundance: NA; d_gene: TRBD2; j_gene: TRBJ2-7; CDR3nt: TGTGCCAGCAGTTTAGGCGGGCTAGCGGGGCGCCAAAGGCAGTACTTC; CDR3aa: CASSLGGLAGRQRQYF
v_gene: TRBV7-3; abundance: NA; d_gene: NA; j_gene: TRBJ1-1; CDR3nt: TGTGCCAGCAGCTTAAGGGGGAACACTGAAGCTTTCTTT; CDR3aa: CASSLRGNTEAFF
v_gene: TRBV6-5; abundance: NA; d_gene: NA; j_gene: TRBJ1-2; CDR3nt: TGTGCCAGCAGTCAGGGAGCTGGCTACACCTTC; CDR3aa: CASSQGAGYTF
v_gene: TRBV7-3; abundance: NA; d_gene: NA; j_gene: TRBJ1-1; CDR3nt: TGTGCCAGCAGCTTGGGAGGGTGGGGCACTGAAGCTTTCTTT; CDR3aa: CASSLGGWGTEAFF
v_gene: TRBV5-1; abundance: NA; d_gene: TRBD2; j_gene: TRBJ2-1; CDR3nt: TGCGCCAGCAGCTTTGGAACGACTAGCGCCAACAATGAGCAGTTCTTC; CDR3aa: CASSFGTTSANNEQFF
v_gene: TRBV28; abundance: NA; d_gene: TRBD1; j_gene: TRBJ2-7; CDR3nt: TGTGCCAGCAGTTTATTCGGGACAGGGGCAAACGAGCAGTACTTC; CDR3aa: CASSLFGTGANEQYF
v_gene: TRBV5-1; abundance: NA; d_gene: TRBD1; j_gene: TRBJ2-1; CDR3nt: TGCGCCAGCAGCTTGGTAGGGGGCATCTACAATGAGCAGTTCTTC; CDR3aa: CASSLVGGIYNEQFF
v_gene: TRBV4-3; abundance: NA; d_gene: TRBD2; j_gene: TRBJ2-7; CDR3nt: TGCGCCAGCAGCCAAGAGGTACTAGCGGGACGAACCTACGAGCAGTACTTC; CDR3aa: CASSQEVLAGRTYEQYF
v_gene: TRBV7-2; abundance: few; d_gene: NA; j_gene: TRBJ2-5; CDR3nt: TGTGCCAGCAGTCCCATGGGGGAGACCCAGTACTTC; CDR3aa: CASSPMGETQYF
v_gene: TRBV27; abundance: few; d_gene: NA; j_gene: TRBJ1-2; CDR3nt: TGTGCCAGCAGTTTTTTTAAGAACTATGGCTACACCTTC; CDR3aa: CASSFFKNYGYTF
v_gene: TRBV6-5; abundance: few; d_gene: NA; j_gene: TRBJ1-2; CDR3nt: TGTGCCAGCAGTTACTCGATCGGGGGAGGAAATGGCTACACCTTC; CDR3aa: CASSYSIGGGNGYTF
v_gene: TRBV7-2; abundance: NA; d_gene: TRBD1; j_gene: TRBJ1-2; CDR3nt: TGTGCCAGCAGCCGGACAGGTTATAACTATGGCTACACCTTC; CDR3aa: CASSRTGYNYGYTF
v_gene: TRBV15; abundance: NA; d_gene: NA; j_gene: TRBJ1-6; CDR3nt: TGTGCCACCAGTGGGGGGGTGGACGCTGCTAATTCACCCCTCCACTTT; CDR3aa: CATSGGVDAANSPLHF
v_gene: TRBV9; abundance: NA; d_gene: NA; j_gene: TRBJ2-2; CDR3nt: TGTGCCAGCAGCGTAGACTTTTCGGGGACCGGGGAGCTGTTTTTT; CDR3aa: CASSVDFSGTGELFF
v_gene: TRBV4-2; abundance: NA; d_gene: NA; j_gene: TRBJ1-1; CDR3nt: TGTGCCAGCAGCCAAGATTTGGGGAGCGGCACTGAAGCTTTCTTT; CDR3aa: CASSQDLGSGTEAFF
v_gene: TRBV11-3; abundance: NA; d_gene: NA; j_gene: TRBJ2-1; CDR3nt: TGTGCCAGCTCCCGGGAGAGATGGAATGAGCAGTTCTTC; CDR3aa: CASSRERWNEQFF
v_gene: TRBV2; abundance: NA; d_gene: NA; j_gene: TRBJ1-5; CDR3nt: TGTGCCAGCAGTAAGGACACAGAGAATCAGCCCCAGCATTTT; CDR3aa: CASSKDTENQPQHF
v_gene: TRBV5-8; abundance: NA; d_gene: TRBD1; j_gene: TRBJ2-7; CDR3nt: TGTGCCAGCAGCTTGGGGGACAGGGGTTACGAGCAGTACTTC; CDR3aa: CASSLGDRGYEQYF
v_gene: TRBV27; abundance: NA; d_gene: NA; j_gene: TRBJ1-1; CDR3nt: TGTGCCAGCAGTTTGGGGGGGGGCACTGAAGCTTTCTTT; CDR3aa: CASSLGGGTEAFF
v_gene: TRBV15; abundance: NA; d_gene: NA; j_gene: TRBJ1-4; CDR3nt: TGTGCCACCAGCAGAGGTGGACGGGCCAGAAATGAAAAACTGTTTTTT; CDR3aa: CATSRGGRARNEKLFF
v_gene: TRBV2; abundance: NA; d_gene: NA; j_gene: TRBJ1-1; CDR3nt: TGTGCCAGCAGGGCCGGGACAAGAGGGACTGAAGCTTTCTTT; CDR3aa: CASRAGTRGTEAFF
v_gene: TRBV7-9; abundance: NA; d_gene: NA; j_gene: TRBJ2-1; CDR3nt: TGTGCCAGCAGCTTAGGGGCAGGTCGGGGCTCCTACAATGAGCAGTTCTTC; CDR3aa: CASSLGAGRGSYNEQFF
v_gene: TRBV19; abundance: NA; d_gene: NA; j_gene: TRBJ2-6; CDR3nt: TGTGCCAGTACCCCTATCGCGTCCGGGGCCAACGTCCTGACTTTC; CDR3aa: CASTPIASGANVLTF
v_gene: TRBV18; abundance: NA; d_gene: NA; j_gene: TRBJ2-6; CDR3nt: TGTGCCAGCTCACACGCTCAGGGGTACGGGGCCAACGTCCTGACTTTC; CDR3aa: CASSHAQGYGANVLTF
v_gene: TRBV11-1; abundance: NA; d_gene: TRBD1; j_gene: TRBJ2-5; CDR3nt: TGTGCCAGCAGCTTAGGGACAGGGGTAGGGGAGACCCAGTACTTC; CDR3aa: CASSLGTGVGETQYF
v_gene: TRBV4-1; abundance: few; d_gene: NA; j_gene: TRBJ2-5; CDR3nt: TGCGCCAGCAGCCGAATCTTACACGAACAAGAGACCCAGTACTTC; CDR3aa: CASSRILHEQETQYF
v_gene: TRBV7-9; abundance: NA; d_gene: NA; j_gene: TRBJ2-2; CDR3nt: TGTGCCAGCAGCTCCCGGAGAGAAACCGGGGAGCTGTTTTTT; CDR3aa: CASSSRRETGELFF
v_gene: TRBV18; abundance: NA; d_gene: NA; j_gene: TRBJ1-1; CDR3nt: TGTGCCAGCTCACCAATCGCGGGGGAGGAGACTGAAGCTTTCTTT; CDR3aa: CASSPIAGEETEAFF
v_gene: TRBV5-1; abundance: NA; d_gene: TRBD1; j_gene: TRBJ1-2; CDR3nt: TGCGCCAGCAGCATCCTCGGACAGGGTGGCTACACCTTC; CDR3aa: CASSILGQGGYTF
v_gene: TRBV7-3; abundance: NA; d_gene: NA; j_gene: TRBJ2-3; CDR3nt: TGTGCCAGCAGCTCCGGGGTAGCGAGCACAGATACGCAGTATTTT; CDR3aa: CASSSGVASTDTQYF
v_gene: TRBV2; abundance: NA; d_gene: NA; j_gene: TRBJ1-1; CDR3nt: TGTGCCAGCAGTGAAGCAGCGGGGGCTGAAGCTTTCTTT; CDR3aa: CASSEAAGAEAFF
v_gene: TRBV15; abundance: NA; d_gene: NA; j_gene: TRBJ1-1; CDR3nt: TGTGCCACCAGCAGAGAAAGGATGAACACTGAAGCTTTCTTT; CDR3aa: CATSRERMNTEAFF
v_gene: TRBV19; abundance: once; d_gene: NA; j_gene: TRBJ1-5; CDR3nt: TGTGCCAGTAGTATCGGGGAGTACAATCAGCCCCAGCATTTT; CDR3aa: CASSIGEYNQPQHF